These 26 T cell receptor beta chains were all obtained from the same sample, sequenced in a study of Graves' ophthalmopathy and Graves' hyperthyroidism. TCR beta CDR3 regions were amplified from RNA transcripts. HTBI primers were employed in first-round RT-PCR, then a second-round multiplex PCR followed. TCRdb redid the calling of the multiplex PCR reads with MiXCR, one entry per CDR3 protein. The sample includes roughly 230,000 distinct CDR3 sequences, around a fifth seen only once; the top ten take roughly 44%. The sequencing sample was made of peripheral blood. The receptors come from a woman aged 45-65 years with Graves' ophthalmopathy.

The sample holds a few counts of this clonotype. The chain is built from TRBV29-1 and TRBJ1-1; TRBD1 agrees at 7 bases. Germline V gene sequence: CDR1 SQVTM, CDR2 ANQGSEA. The trim removed 2 bases at V and 10 bases at J, leaving 7 bases unmatched. This CDR3 has 12 amino acids. This chain's CDR3 is CSVEYRGVAAFF. For the CDR3, the DNA is TGCAGCGTTGAATACAGGGGAGTAGCAGCTTTCTTT. Complete variable domain (other parts from reference TRBV29-1 and TRBJ1-1): SAVISQKPSRDICQRGTSLTIQCQVDSQVTMMFWYRQQPGQSLTLIATANQGSEATYESGFVIDKFPISRPNLTFSTLTVSNMSPEDSSIYLCSVEYRGVAAFFGQGTRLTVV.

The rearrangement joins TRBV18 to TRBJ1-1; D ambiguous. Trimming removed 6 bases at V and 1 base at J, with 12 bases between. CDR3 length equals 14 residues. Germline assignment: CDR1 KGHSH and CDR2 LQKENI. The CDR3 reads CASSVTPGNTEAFF. The CDR3 DNA is TGTGCCAGCTCCGTGACCCCGGGGAACACTGAAGCTTTCTTT.

This clonotype was picked up a small number of times. V and J are TRBV7-2 and TRBJ1-2; 12 positions match TRBD1. J lost 8 bases, V lost 5 bases, and 3 bases had no gene match. The CDR3 covers 13 residues. Germline values: CDR1 SGHTA, CDR2 FQGNSA. This CDR3 is CASSAGTGGGYTF. The CDR3 nucleotides read TGTGCCAGCAGCGCCGGGACAGGGGGCGGCTACACCTTC.

This chain links TRBV9 with TRBJ2-2; no clear D. This CDR3 is 14 amino acids long. CDR1 is SGDLS, CDR2 YYNGEE, per germline. Trimming shortened V by 0 bases and J by 8 bases, and 11 bases separated the two germline ends. This chain's CDR3 is CASSVEVASGELFF. The DNA of the CDR3 is TGTGCCAGCAGCGTAGAGGTAGCCTCTGGGGAGCTGTTTTTT.

This clonotype occurred many times. The chain carries TRBV30 and TRBJ1-3; no definite D call. Germline loops: CDR1 GTSNPN, CDR2 SVGIG (reference sequence). V was pared by 0 bases and J by 4 bases, with 13 bases between. The CDR3 totals 15 residues. CDR3 nucleotide sequence: TGTGCCTGGAGTGTCGGCAGGCCCTCGGGAAACACCATATATTTT. This encodes CAWSVGRPSGNTIYF.

This clonotype was counted ten times or more. The gene calls are TRBV19 and TRBJ2-2; 7 bases are shared with TRBD1. The ends lost 5 bases at V and 2 bases at J; junction bases unmatched: 8. Germline V lookup: CDR1 LNHDA, CDR2 SQIVND (reference sequence). The CDR3 is 16 amino acids. The CDR3 region has the DNA TGTGCCAGTAGTTTCCTGCGGACAGGTAACACCGGGGAGCTGTTTTTT. Its translation is CASSFLRTGNTGELFF.

This clonotype was detected many times. The rearrangement joins TRBV9 to TRBJ1-1, with 7 bases that match TRBD1. Germline V gene data show CDR1 as SGDLS and CDR2 as YYNGEE. The CDR3 totals 13 residues. Trimming at V came to 2 bases and at J to 4 bases, leaving 2 bases not matched to a gene. The CDR3 loop is CASSVGDSTEAFF. The CDR3 nucleotides are TGTGCCAGCAGCGTTGGGGACAGCACTGAAGCTTTCTTT.

This clonotype was observed at least ten times. The chain has TRBV19 and TRBJ1-6; D perhaps matches TRBD1 (5 bases). This CDR3 comprises 17 residues. Per the germline V gene, CDR1 is LNHDA and CDR2 is SQIVND (reference sequence). V was shortened by 3 bases and J by 1 base, with 13 bases between the two germline ends. DNA of the CDR3: TGTGCCAGTAGTATCTCACCGGGGGGTTCCTATAATTCACCCCTCCACTTT. This translates into CASSISPGGSYNSPLHF.

This clonotype was observed a handful of times. The genes are TRBV6-1 and TRBJ2-5, with 8 bases fitting TRBD1. Germline V CDR1 and CDR2: MNHNS, SASEGT. The V segment lost 4 bases and the J segment 4 bases; nucleotides outside the gene matches: 8. This CDR3 has 15 amino acids. This CDR3 reads CASSGQGRVRETQYF. The CDR3 DNA sequence: TGTGCCAGCAGTGGACAGGGGCGGGTGAGAGAGACCCAGTACTTC.

This clonotype came up many times. The chain is built from TRBV29-1 and TRBJ1-2; D is unresolved. CDR1 is SQVTM and CDR2 is ANQGSEA in the germline V gene. V was shortened by 4 bases and J by 6 bases, with 3 bases between the two germline ends. The CDR3 is 9 amino acids. CDR3 in DNA: TGCAGCGTTGTGGATGGCTACACCTTC. Translated: CSVVDGYTF.

This clonotype was recorded many times. The chain uses TRBV5-1 and TRBJ2-7; 10 positions match TRBD1. Germline CDR1 and CDR2: SGHRS and YFSETQ. The CDR3 sequence is 14 residues long. After removal of 4 bases from V and 4 bases from J, the junction contained 5 bases not matched to a gene. CDR3 protein: CASSLGQGRYEQYF. The CDR3 coding sequence is TGCGCCAGCAGCCTGGGACAGGGGCGTTACGAGCAGTACTTC.

This clonotype was seen many times. The J gene is TRBJ2-4, the V gene TRBV19; D not certain. Germline V gene data show CDR1 as LNHDA and CDR2 as SQIVND (reference sequence). V shed 5 bases and J shed 7 bases, with 15 bases lying between them. This CDR3 is 14 amino acids long. CDR3 sequence reads: CASSSERLRNIQYF. The CDR3 DNA is TGTGCCAGTAGTTCAGAGCGCCTCAGGAACATTCAGTACTTC.

This rearrangement joins TRBV27 to TRBJ2-4; 9 bases map to TRBD2. The CDR3 is 15 residues long. Trimming at V came to 5 bases and at J to 11 bases, leaving 13 bases not matched to a gene. CDR1 and CDR2 from the germline V gene are MNHEY and SMNVEV (reference sequence). CDR3 in amino acids: CASSASGKGAYLQYF. The CDR3 nucleotides are TGTGCCAGCAGTGCTAGCGGGAAGGGAGCGTACCTTCAGTACTTC.

In its sample, this clonotype was seen many times. The chain is built from TRBV24-1 and TRBJ2-3, with 9 bases identical to TRBD2. Losses at the gene ends were 3 bases for V and 4 bases for J; bases not matched to a gene: 10. Germline CDR1 is KGHDR and CDR2 is SFDVKD. This CDR3 spans 17 amino acids. The CDR3 region is CATSDLHSGSDADTQYF. The CDR3 nucleotides are TGTGCCACCAGTGATCTTCATAGCGGGAGTGACGCAGATACGCAGTATTTT.

This clonotype was observed many times. The J gene is TRBJ2-2, the V gene TRBV2; D call uncertain. Germline-derived CDR1 and CDR2 are SNHLY and FYNNEI. V was trimmed by 2 bases and J by 6 bases, leaving 16 bases between them. The CDR3 covers 16 residues. The CDR3 DNA is TGTGCCAGCAGTGAAAACCCCGGTACTCTGCCCGGGGAGCTGTTTTTT. Protein: CASSENPGTLPGELFF.

The sample holds many counts of this clonotype. The gene calls are TRBV11-2 and TRBJ2-2, with D possibly being TRBD1 or TRBD2 (5 bases each). This CDR3 is 16 amino acids long. Germline assignment: CDR1 SGHAT and CDR2 FQNNGV. Trimming shortened V by 2 bases and J by 3 bases, and 13 bases separated the two germline ends. CDR3: CASSLSPGTHTGELFF. Written as DNA, the CDR3 is TGTGCCAGCAGCTTATCCCCAGGGACCCACACCGGGGAGCTGTTTTTT.

This clonotype has a count of ten or more. This sequence joins TRBV28 and TRBJ1-2; 8 positions match TRBD1. CDR1 and CDR2 from the germline V gene are MDHEN and SYDVKM. This CDR3 is built from 15 residues. The V gene end was trimmed by 5 bases and the J gene end by 2 bases; junction bases not matched to a gene: 7. The CDR3 reads CASSPRTGNNYGYTF. In DNA, the CDR3 is TGTGCCAGCAGTCCCCGGACAGGGAACAACTATGGCTACACCTTC.

The rearrangement uses TRBV20-1 and TRBJ1-1; 8 bases map to TRBD1. Germline V CDR1 and CDR2: DFQATT, SNEGSKA (reference sequence). This CDR3 is built from 17 residues. The trim removed 6 bases at V and 0 bases at J, leaving 15 bases unmatched. The CDR3 is CSALPTGVTGVNTEAFF. DNA of the CDR3: TGCAGTGCACTCCCGACAGGGGTCACCGGGGTGAACACTGAAGCTTTCTTT.

In this sample, this clonotype turned up many times. This rearrangement joins TRBV5-1 to TRBJ2-7; TRBD1 is a possible D gene (5 bases). From germline, CDR1 is SGHRS and CDR2 YFSETQ. Trimming removed 8 bases at V and 6 bases at J, with 27 bases between. This CDR3 is 16 amino acids long. This chain's CDR3 is CASNRQLGAVIFEQYF. The CDR3 DNA sequence: TGCGCCAGTAACCGACAGCTCGGCGCAGTAATATTCGAGCAGTACTTC. Together with reference TRBV5-1 and TRBJ2-7, the CDR3 gives the full variable domain: KAGVTQTPRYLIKTRGQQVTLSCSPISGHRSVSWYQQTPGQGLQFLFEYFSETQRNKGNFPGRFSGRQFSNSRSEMNVSTLELGDSALYLCASNRQLGAVIFEQYFGPGTRLTVT.

Many counts were recorded for this clonotype. The V and J genes are TRBV24-1 and TRBJ2-7; maybe TRBD1 (5 bases). Germline CDR1 KGHDR, CDR2 SFDVKD. Trimming pared 2 bases from V and 2 bases from J, leaving 9 bases between. The CDR3 runs 14 residues. The DNA for the CDR3 is TGTGCCACCAGTGATTCAGGGAAACCCTACGAGCAGTACTTC. This sequence encodes CATSDSGKPYEQYF.

J is TRBJ1-6 and V is TRBV30; D is uncertain. This CDR3 is 14 amino acids long. Trimming took 3 bases from V and 8 from J, leaving 14 bases between them. Per the germline V gene, CDR1 is GTSNPN and CDR2 is SVGIG (reference sequence). The CDR3: CAWSLRVGDSPLHF. The CDR3 DNA is TGTGCCTGGAGCCTCCGGGTGGGCGATTCACCCCTCCACTTT. The entire variable domain, with the rest obtained from reference TRBV30 and TRBJ1-6, is as follows: SQTIHQWPATLVQPVGSPLSLECTVEGTSNPNLYWYRQAAGRGLQLLFYSVGIGQISSEVPQNLSASRPQDRQFILSSKKLLLSDSGFYLCAWSLRVGDSPLHFGNGTRLTVT.

In its sample, this clonotype was seen many times. The rearrangement joins TRBV29-1 to TRBJ2-5; D call uncertain. Germline lookup yields CDR1 SQVTM and CDR2 ANQGSEA. This CDR3 is 11 amino acids long. V was cut by 7 bases and J by 1 base, with 7 bases left in between. This CDR3 reads CSDRPQETQYF. CDR3 in DNA: TGCAGCGACCGACCCCAAGAGACCCAGTACTTC.

The sample holds many counts of this clonotype. The chain combines TRBV6-1 with TRBJ2-7; maybe TRBD1 (5 bases). The CDR3 runs to 12 residues. Per the germline V gene, CDR1 is MNHNS and CDR2 is SASEGT. V was cut by 3 bases and J by 9 bases, with 12 bases left in between. The CDR3 loop reads CASSDGHAGQYF. In nucleotides, the CDR3 is TGTGCCAGCAGTGACGGACACGCAGGGCAGTACTTC.

With regard to this clonotype: One end of the junction varies from germline; a read error may be responsible. The chain has TRBV5-1 and TRBJ1-1; the D is unclear. The CDR3 runs 15 residues. Germline CDR1 SGHRS, CDR2 YFSETQ. CDR3 residues: CTSGLVAGSDGEAFF. The CDR3 coding sequence is TGCACCAGCGGCTTGGTAGCCGGGTCGGATGGTGAAGCTTTCTTT.

Regarding this clonotype: Given the absence of the conserved phenylalanine or tryptophan at the CDR3 end, a read error is likely. No DNA is shown, since the ends of the CDR3 on it are uncertain; the CDR3 is the one TCRdb lists. The V and J genes are TRBV6-2 or TRBV6-3 and TRBJ1-1; the table's D call TRBD1 went unverified against the DNA. The germline gives CDR1 MNHEY, CDR2 SVGEGT. The CDR3 adds up to 8 amino acids, both ends counted. Here the CDR3 reads CASSSDRV.

This sequence joins TRBV28 and TRBJ2-7; TRBD1 matches 9 bases. V lost 6 bases and J lost 6; bases outside the gene matches: 12. CDR1 and CDR2 (germline): MDHEN, SYDVKM. The CDR3 totals 15 residues. The CDR3 sequence is CASRTPGQGVSEQYF. The CDR3 nucleotides are TGTGCCAGCAGAACCCCGGGACAGGGTGTCAGCGAGCAGTACTTC.